Following are 22 T cell receptor beta chains from one sample sequenced in a study of a mutant IDH1 vaccine in newly diagnosed glioma. TCRdb keeps only in-frame clones here, not all; method: immunoSEQ multiplex PCR. The sample has about 90,000 clones; roughly 91% are singletons. Antigens for these TCRs are unknown. Time point indicated: week 47, end of study. In the vaccine, a single dose held 300 ug of the mutant IDH1 20-mer peptide, along with topical imiquimod. Sample: PBMCs, taken from a glioma patient whose treatment included an IDH1 peptide vaccine. The receptors derive from a woman aged 45-65 years with glioma.

This chain uses TRBV5-4 with TRBJ2-3; D is unresolved. The CDR3 totals 11 residues. Germline CDR1 is SGHNT and CDR2 is YYREEE (reference sequence). Trimming stripped 7 bases from V and 6 bases from J, with 9 bases between. The CDR3 protein is CASDYGDTQYF. CDR3 nucleotides: TGTGCCAGCGATTATGGGGATACGCAGTATTTT.

This chain connects TRBV6-6 to TRBJ2-7, with 10 positions matching TRBD1. The V segment lost 5 bases and the J segment 4 bases; nucleotides outside the gene matches: 2. CDR1 and CDR2 from the germline V gene are MNHNY and SVGAGI (reference sequence). The CDR3 runs to 13 residues. The CDR3: CASSDRGPYEQYF. The CDR3 DNA follows: TGTGCCAGCAGTGACAGGGGGCCGTACGAGCAGTACTTC.

This chain links TRBV19 with TRBJ1-1; no firm D call. This CDR3 comprises 13 residues. Germline CDR1 LNHDA, CDR2 SQIVND (reference sequence). The V end was cut by 4 bases, the J end by 1 base, with 7 bases between. CDR3 residues: CASSTYENTEAFF. Here the CDR3 DNA reads TGTGCCAGTAGTACCTACGAGAACACTGAAGCTTTCTTT.

This chain connects TRBV11-2 to TRBJ2-5; D gene unclear. The CDR3 totals 12 residues. The germline V and J ends were trimmed by 5 bases and 4 bases, with 8 bases remaining between them. Germline-derived CDR1 and CDR2 are SGHAT and FQNNGV. The CDR3 DNA sequence: TGTGCCAGCAGCGACTTTGGAGAGACCCAGTACTTC. It specifies CASSDFGETQYF.

The chain employs TRBV4-1 and TRBJ2-1; D remains unclear. V was cut by 0 bases and J by 2 bases, with 8 bases left in between. This CDR3 has 15 amino acids. CDR1 and CDR2 from the germline V gene are MGHRA and YSYEKL. CDR3 DNA: TGCGCCAGCAGCCAAGATGTGGGAACCTACAATGAGCAGTTCTTC. Its protein product is CASSQDVGTYNEQFF.

This sequence joins TRBV7-3 and TRBJ2-3; possible D gene TRBD2, 6 bases. Germline V lookup: CDR1 SGHTA, CDR2 FQGTGA. CDR3 length: 15 amino acids. The V and J ends lost 0 bases and 6 bases respectively, with 13 bases between them. CDR3 sequence (DNA): TGTGCCAGCAGCTTAACATGGCGGGAAGGTGATACGCAGTATTTT. Translation: CASSLTWREGDTQYF. Using reference TRBV7-3 and TRBJ2-3 for the parts outside the CDR3, the full variable domain is GAGVSQTPSNKVTEKGKYVELRCDPISGHTALYWYRQSLGQGPEFLIYFQGTGAADDSGLPNDRFFAVRPEGSVSTLKIQRTERGDSAVYLCASSLTWREGDTQYFGPGTRLTVL.

This clone was observed a handful of times. The chain has TRBV30 and TRBJ1-1, with D maybe TRBD1 (5 bases). Trimming pared 0 bases from V and 14 bases from J, leaving 16 bases between. Germline V CDR1 and CDR2: GTSNPN, SVGIG (reference sequence). The CDR3 runs 12 residues. The CDR3 sequence is CAWSVIGRVPFF. The CDR3 region has the DNA TGTGCCTGGAGTGTAATAGGCAGGGTGCCGTTCTTT.

The chain has TRBV5-4 and TRBJ2-7; 11 positions match TRBD1. The CDR3 totals 15 residues. After removal of 0 bases from V and 4 bases from J, the junction contained 3 bases not matched to a gene. Germline V gene sequence: CDR1 SGHNT, CDR2 YYREEE (reference sequence). CDR3 sequence (DNA): TGTGCCAGCAGCTTGGTGGGGGACAGGGGGTACGAGCAGTACTTC. This gives the protein CASSLVGDRGYEQYF.

This clone was seen a single time. The rearrangement uses TRBV27 and TRBJ2-1, with 7 bases lining up with TRBD2. Germline CDR1 and CDR2: MNHEY and SMNVEV (reference sequence). J was trimmed by 4 bases and V by 3 bases; bases with no gene match: 9. This CDR3 spans 16 amino acids. The CDR3 loop reads CASSLMAGAMYNEQFF. CDR3 DNA: TGTGCCAGCAGTTTGATGGCGGGAGCAATGTACAATGAGCAGTTCTTC.

The CDR3 protein is CASSRRMRETQYF. In DNA form, the CDR3 reads TGTGCCAGCAGCCGTCGTATGCGAGAGACCCAGTACTTC. The gene calls are TRBV13 and TRBJ2-5; no definite D call. Germline V lookup: CDR1 PRHDT, CDR2 FYEKMQ (reference sequence). V shed 5 bases and J shed 4 bases, with 11 bases lying between them. The CDR3 contains 13 residues.

CDR3 sequence reads: CSVDGQEVTEAFF. Here the CDR3 DNA reads TGCAGCGTTGATGGACAGGAGGTCACTGAAGCTTTCTTT. The V call is TRBV29-1, the J call TRBJ1-1, with 7 bases matching TRBD1. Germline CDR1 reads SQVTM; CDR2 reads ANQGSEA. The ends lost 3 bases at V and 4 bases at J; junction bases unmatched: 5. The CDR3 sequence is 13 residues long. Complete variable domain (other parts from reference TRBV29-1 and TRBJ1-1): SAVISQKPSRDICQRGTSLTIQCQVDSQVTMMFWYRQQPGQSLTLIATANQGSEATYESGFVIDKFPISRPNLTFSTLTVSNMSPEDSSIYLCSVDGQEVTEAFFGQGTRLTVV.

J is TRBJ1-1 and V is TRBV19; no definite D call. Germline values: CDR1 LNHDA, CDR2 SQIVND (reference sequence). CDR3 length equals 13 residues. Trimming took off 0 bases at V and 8 bases at J, with 10 bases between the two ends. This chain's CDR3 is CASSIERPREAFF. CDR3 DNA sequence: TGTGCCAGTAGTATAGAACGGCCGCGGGAAGCTTTCTTT.

V is TRBV2 and J is TRBJ2-7; D may match TRBD1 or TRBD2 (5 bases each). CDR1 SNHLY and CDR2 FYNNEI come from the germline V gene. The CDR3 is 14 residues long. V was cut by 8 bases and J by 5 bases, with 19 bases left in between. CDR3 in DNA: TGTGCCAGCGTAGTTGGGGTGGGGGACCACGAGCAGTACTTC. This encodes CASVVGVGDHEQYF.

This sequence joins TRBV30 and TRBJ2-3; D gene unclear. The CDR3 runs 14 residues. Germline V CDR1 and CDR2: GTSNPN, SVGIG (reference sequence). The V gene lost 4 bases and the J gene lost 0 bases, with 11 bases spanning the gap. This CDR3 is CAWMYGFSTDTQYF. The CDR3 DNA follows: TGTGCCTGGATGTACGGGTTCAGCACAGATACGCAGTATTTT. The whole variable domain, remainder taken from reference TRBV30 and TRBJ2-3, is SQTIHQWPATLVQPVGSPLSLECTVEGTSNPNLYWYRQAAGRGLQLLFYSVGIGQISSEVPQNLSASRPQDRQFILSSKKLLLSDSGFYLCAWMYGFSTDTQYFGPGTRLTVL.

This chain connects TRBV6-4 to TRBJ1-1; D remains unclear. The CDR3 is made up of 13 amino acids. Germline loops: CDR1 MRHNA, CDR2 SNTAGT. Between the trimmed V and J ends, which lost 0 bases and 0 bases, there was a span of 2 bases. The CDR3 nucleotides are TGTGCCAGCAGTGACTCCTTGAACACTGAAGCTTTCTTT. It translates to CASSDSLNTEAFF.

The V and J genes are TRBV6-5 and TRBJ2-7, with unresolved D. CDR3 size: 14 residues. Trimming left V 2 bases short and J 2 bases short, with 10 bases between. The germline gives CDR1 MNHEY, CDR2 SVGAGI. In nucleotides, the CDR3 is TGTGCCAGCAGTTACCTCGCAGGCGCCTACGAGCAGTACTTC. As protein: CASSYLAGAYEQYF.

The chain couples TRBV27 to TRBJ1-1; D call uncertain. Trimming pared 2 bases from V and 3 bases from J, leaving 7 bases between. CDR1 is MNHEY and CDR2 is SMNVEV in the germline V gene (reference sequence). The CDR3 runs 13 residues. The CDR3 DNA is TGTGCCAGCAGTTTAGGTCCAGACACTGAAGCTTTCTTT. As protein: CASSLGPDTEAFF.

The chain joins TRBV14 to TRBJ2-3; D call uncertain. Germline loops: CDR1 SGHDN, CDR2 FVKESK. The length of the CDR3 is 15 residues. V lost 5 bases to trimming and J lost 4 bases, with 16 bases between them. CDR3 DNA sequence: TGTGCCAGCAGCTCCCTACCCTACCCCCCAGATACGCAGTATTTT. Translation gives CASSSLPYPPDTQYF. The full variable domain, rest sourced from reference TRBV14 and TRBJ2-3, is EAGVTQFPSHSVIEKGQTVTLRCDPISGHDNLYWYRRVMGKEIKFLLHFVKESKQDESGMPNNRFLAERTGGTYSTLKVQPAELEDSGVYFCASSSLPYPPDTQYFGPGTRLTVL.

This sequence joins TRBV4-1 and TRBJ2-2; 7 positions agree with TRBD2. J lost 3 bases, V lost 6 bases, and 10 bases had no gene match. There are 16 residues in the CDR3. Germline lookup yields CDR1 MGHRA and CDR2 YSYEKL. CDR3 residues: CASSYNQRGYTGELFF. DNA of the CDR3: TGCGCCAGCAGTTATAACCAGCGGGGTTACACCGGGGAGCTGTTTTTT.

The chain has TRBV10-3 and TRBJ2-7, with TRBD2 matching over 7 bases. V lost 5 bases, J lost 2 bases, and 12 bases stayed unmatched. Germline V gene sequence: CDR1 ENHRY, CDR2 SYGVKD. The CDR3 is 16 residues long. The CDR3 sequence: CAISSQGSGGTYEQYF. CDR3 in DNA: TGTGCCATCAGTTCCCAGGGATCGGGGGGAACCTACGAGCAGTACTTC.

The chain combines TRBV11-1 with TRBJ2-3; weak D call: TRBD1 (5 bases). V was cut by 3 bases and J by 0 bases, with 19 bases left in between. CDR3 length: 18 residues. The germline V gene encodes CDR1 SGHAT and CDR2 FQDESV (reference sequence). The CDR3 DNA follows: TGTGCCAGCAGCTTTGAAGGGTCGCAGGGCCTCAGCACAGATACGCAGTATTTT. Translation: CASSFEGSQGLSTDTQYF.

This chain joins TRBV6-5 and TRBJ2-7; the match to TRBD2 covers 9 bases. J gave up 7 bases and V 11 bases, and 15 bases lay outside the gene matches. This CDR3 spans 14 amino acids. Per germline, CDR1 MNHEY and CDR2 SVGAGI. The CDR3 is CAHGPQREVGEQYF. In nucleotides, the CDR3 is TGTGCCCACGGTCCACAGCGGGAGGTCGGAGAGCAGTACTTC.